This entry lists 3 T cell receptor beta chains sequenced from one sample in a study of blood T cell repertoires in COVID-19. The repertoire was sequenced with immunoSEQ multiplex PCR; TCRdb's copy has only in-frame clones and lacks some. The sample lists roughly 100,000 clones, approximately 88% occurring once. Sequenced input: peripheral blood. All receptors come from a man in his fifties or sixties with acute or convalescent COVID-19.

The chain couples TRBV20-1 to TRBJ2-7; perhaps TRBD2 as D (6 bases). Germline lookup yields CDR1 DFQATT and CDR2 SNEGSKA (reference sequence). V dropped 3 bases and J dropped 3 bases, with 6 bases sitting between them. The CDR3 runs 11 residues. The CDR3 loop is CSARGGYEQYV. CDR3 nucleotides: TGCAGTGCTAGGGGGGGCTACGAGCAGTACGTC.

The chain carries TRBV19 and TRBJ1-1, with 7 bases lining up with TRBD1. This CDR3 region has 13 residues. The trim removed 5 bases at V and 6 bases at J, leaving 6 bases unmatched. Per germline, CDR1 LNHDA and CDR2 SQIVND (reference sequence). CDR3 in DNA: TGTGCCAGTAGTCGTACAGGGGTTCCTGAAGCTTTCTTT. Translating it yields CASSRTGVPEAFF.

CDR3 in DNA: TGCGCCAGCAGCGTAACCCCGGGACAGGGCAATCAGCCCCAGCATTTT. Translating gives CASSVTPGQGNQPQHF. The chain is built from TRBV5-1 and TRBJ1-5; TRBD1 matches 8 bases. Germline V gene sequence: CDR1 SGHRS, CDR2 YFSETQ. The CDR3 spans 16 residues. The ends lost 4 bases at V and 2 bases at J; junction bases unmatched: 8.